These 5 T cell receptor beta chains were all obtained from the same sample, sequenced in a study of beta chain features in type 1 diabetes (dated by TCRdb to 2016 to 2019). Beyond this particular receptor, the publication reports: A moderate but significant shortening of TCRB CDR3 length was observed in type 1 diabetes patients in all four CD4+ subsets.

These receptors lack a known antigen. The library was built by means of the immunoSEQ multiplex PCR assay. The High Capacity cDNA Reverse Transcription Kit was used to reverse transcribe all of the isolated RNA, meaning that expressed TCRB transcripts were what got sequenced. In its TCRdb copy, this immuneACCESS table keeps in-frame sequences only and misses some clones. Where compared with another copy, unresolved V genes explain less than half of these, and the others have no known cause. The sample data list approximately 250,000 clones, and 16% of these were observed just once. Clones ranked in the top ten supply 0.065% to 0.1% of the sample. Source material: naive CD4+ T cells from blood. The cell subset or site label, as the study defines it: true naive CD4+ T cells. The receptors here all came from a man under 40 with type 1 diabetes.

The chain recombines TRBV16 with TRBJ2-3; D may be TRBD2 (6 bases). Per germline, CDR1 KGHSY and CDR2 FQNENV. Trimming took off 4 bases at V and 3 bases at J, with 14 bases between the two ends. The CDR3 totals 15 residues. The CDR3 bases are TGTGCCAGCAGCCCCGGAGGGCTAGAGACAGATACGCAGTATTTT. This codes for CASSPGGLETDTQYF.

This chain uses TRBV2 with TRBJ1-2; D is unclear. CDR1 is SNHLY and CDR2 is FYNNEI in the germline V gene. CDR3 length equals 11 residues. V was pared by 6 bases and J by 13 bases, with 15 bases between. CDR3 DNA: TGTGCCAGCAGGCAGAACGAAACGCCCACCTTC. Its protein is CASRQNETPTF.

This clone was picked up a small number of times. The V and J genes are TRBV15 and TRBJ2-1; D tentatively reads TRBD1 or TRBD2 (6 bases each). Between the trimmed V and J ends, which lost 0 bases and 5 bases, there was a span of 20 bases. Germline V gene sequence: CDR1 LNHNV, CDR2 YYDKDF (reference sequence). The CDR3 has 18 amino acids. In DNA, the CDR3 is TGTGCCACCAGCAGAGATCTAAGAGTAGGGGGAGGAAACAATGAGCAGTTCTTC. It codes for CATSRDLRVGGGNNEQFF.

The rearrangement joins TRBV9 to TRBJ2-1; D unclear. CDR1 and CDR2 from the germline V gene are SGDLS and YYNGEE. Between the trimmed V and J ends, which lost 0 bases and 5 bases, there was a span of 9 bases. This CDR3 has 14 amino acids. The CDR3 loop reads CASSVVGVNNEQFF. Here the CDR3 DNA reads TGTGCCAGCAGCGTAGTCGGAGTGAACAATGAGCAGTTCTTC.

This clone was detected a few times. The chain uses TRBV7-2 and TRBJ2-7; 9 bases match TRBD2. There are 14 residues in the CDR3. V shed 4 bases and J 2 bases; nucleotides not matched to a gene: 3. Germline V gene lookup returns CDR1 SGHTA and CDR2 FQGNSA. The CDR3 loop is CASSSLAGTYEQYF. The CDR3 DNA reads as TGTGCCAGCAGCTCTCTAGCGGGAACCTACGAGCAGTACTTC.